A selection of T cell receptor beta chains follows, all from one sample in a study of PD-L1 blockade in urothelial cancer. The protocol was immunoSEQ multiplex PCR, while the TCRdb copy is restricted to in-frame clones and leaves out a portion. Of over 1,500 clones in the sample, 30% to 35% are singletons; the top ten hold under 45%. This specimen consisted of tumor tissue, obtained before atezolizumab (anti-PD-L1) treatment. The receptors shown here come from a man aged 55 to 69 with urothelial cancer. Both conserved end residues are part of each CDR3. Fields, in order: J gene, V gene, CDR3 protein.

>TRBJ2-7|TRBV23-1
CASSWDAANEQYF
>TRBJ1-2|TRBV12-2
CAIGGVASGSYGYTF
>TRBJ1-3|TRBV11-3
CASSPVGRANTIYF
>TRBJ1-1|TRBV7-5
CASSPNRVGTEAFF
>TRBJ2-2|TRBV6-7
CASSPNRGTGELFF
>TRBJ2-2|TRBV19
CASRFRNTGELFF
>TRBJ1-2|TRBV30
CAWSVQLLQGTINYGYTF
>TRBJ1-5|TRBV10-3
CASGGMGGGNQPQHF
>TRBJ1-1|TRBV19
CASSIRQGLKAFF
>TRBJ1-5|TRBV19
CASSINNDQPQHF
>TRBJ2-5|TRBV6-8
CAIRSGLAGEETQYF
>TRBJ2-3|TRBV30
CAWTWTGGTDTQYF
>TRBJ2-7|TRBV9
CAGGVGKTYEQYF
>TRBJ1-6|TRBV5-1
CASSLARDQDSPLHF
>TRBJ2-7|TRBV11-3
CASSFFRGAAVYEQYF
>TRBJ1-1|TRBV5-1
CASSLGQIGTEAFF
>TRBJ1-3|TRBV30
CACLQSSGNTIYF
>TRBJ1-1|TRBV29-1
CSAGREGTEAFF
>TRBJ2-3|TRBV11-3
CASSLGLAGPDTQYF
>TRBJ1-1|TRBV18
CASSPKGRETEAFF
>TRBJ2-5|TRBV4-1
CASSQDQGAGVLPGTQYF
>TRBJ1-2|TRBV11-3
CASSLGGRVENYGYTF
>TRBJ2-7|TRBV9
CASSASGTSEFEQYF
>TRBJ2-7|TRBV30
CAWSAGSPTGYEQYF
>TRBJ2-5|TRBV6-8
CASSYTPGTAETQYF
>TRBJ1-1|TRBV14
CASSKDGLREAFF
>TRBJ2-2|TRBV6-8
CASRIQQNTGELFF
>TRBJ1-1|TRBV9
CASSAVEGGMTEAFF
>TRBJ2-2|TRBV6-8
CASSVWGALTGELFF
>TRBJ2-2|TRBV18
CASSPGTDLTGELFF
>TRBJ1-1|TRBV6-8
CASSYGGEVTEAFF
>TRBJ2-3|TRBV14
CASSRHTDTQYF
>TRBJ2-7|TRBV5-1
CASSLAVGGIDEQYF
>TRBJ1-2|TRBV18
CASSSEQGSYGYTF
>TRBJ1-1|TRBV6-8
CASSSVIGAEAFF
>TRBJ1-1|TRBV6-1
CASSEALNRVTEAFF
>TRBJ1-2|TRBV14
CASSQDGAGYTF
>TRBJ1-5|TRBV6-8
CASSGDSNQPQHF
>TRBJ2-5|TRBV11-3
CASSLLTGTEQETQYF
>TRBJ2-1|TRBV11-3
CASSLRSGANEQFF
>TRBJ1-6|TRBV4-1
CASRTGNADSPLHF
>TRBJ2-2|TRBV19
CASSILAGDDTGELFF
>TRBJ2-2|TRBV28
CASSLRGNIGELFF
>TRBJ1-5|TRBV19
CASGTVRNQPQHF
>TRBJ1-1|TRBV18
CASSRQGRGDTEAFF
>TRBJ1-2|TRBV11-3
CASSFGQTGSYGYTF
>TRBJ2-7|TRBV14
CASSQENGIEQYF
>TRBJ2-2|TRBV11-3
CASSFRQGRDGELFF
>TRBJ1-6|TRBV11-3
CASSLNPDGYNSPLHF
>TRBJ1-1|TRBV19
CASSLFLAVNTEAFF
>TRBJ2-1|TRBV29-1
CSVPPGRFSYNEQFF
>TRBJ1-3|TRBV28
CASSLGGAGNTIYF
>TRBJ2-7|TRBV19
CASSIAHRGSYEQYF
>TRBJ2-7|TRBV5-1
CASSLAGGIYEQYF
>TRBJ1-1|TRBV18
CASSVGYTEAFF
>TRBJ2-7|TRBV30
CAWSRITYEQYF
>TRBJ2-2|TRBV18
CASSPRRGINTGELFF